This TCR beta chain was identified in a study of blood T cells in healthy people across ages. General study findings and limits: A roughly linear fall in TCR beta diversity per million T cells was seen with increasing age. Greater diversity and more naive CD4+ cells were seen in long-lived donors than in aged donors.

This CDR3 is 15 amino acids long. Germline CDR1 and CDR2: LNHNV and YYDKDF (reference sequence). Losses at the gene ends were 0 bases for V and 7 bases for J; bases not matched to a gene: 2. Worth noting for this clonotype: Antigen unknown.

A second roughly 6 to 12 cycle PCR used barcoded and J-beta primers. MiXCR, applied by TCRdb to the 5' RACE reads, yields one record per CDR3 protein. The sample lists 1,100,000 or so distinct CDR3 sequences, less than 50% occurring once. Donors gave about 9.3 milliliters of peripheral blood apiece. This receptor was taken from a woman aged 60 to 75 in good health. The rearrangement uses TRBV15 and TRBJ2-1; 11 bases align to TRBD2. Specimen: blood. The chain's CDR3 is CATSREGLAENEQFF. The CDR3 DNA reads TGTGCCACCAGCAGAGAGGGACTAGCGGAGAATGAGCAGTTCTTC.